This T cell receptor (beta chain) was retrieved from a study of regulatory T cells in long-lasting Graves disease. Findings and limits, study-wide: Patients with persistent disease showed a bias toward TRBV28, TRBJ1-2 and TRBJ2-5.

This CDR3 spans 15 amino acids. V was pared by 1 base and J by 10 bases, with 5 bases of the junction left unmatched. The germline gives CDR1 LNHDA, CDR2 SQIVND (reference sequence). Sequencing libraries for TCR beta were prepared with iRepertoire HTBI primers and Arm-PCR of CDR3 regions. One entry per CDR3 protein, called by TCRdb with MiXCR from the multiplex PCR reads. The profile covers over 200,000 distinct CDR3 sequences, with 15% to 20% appearing a single time and 14% taken by the ten largest. The time point: newly diagnosed GD, antithyroid drugs for less than 3 months. Preparation of the TCR library used RNA extracted from PBMCs. This clonotype was picked up many times. Its antigen is unidentified. Separately, the same data were catalogued under a study of T cells in Graves' hyperthyroidism and ophthalmopathy.

The chain is built from TRBV19 and TRBJ1-6; TRBD1 aligns across 9 bases. Sample: peripheral blood mononuclear cells (PBMCs), taken at new diagnosis, from a patient treated with antithyroid drugs. The clonotype comes from a woman aged 25 to 39 with Graves disease. Here the CDR3 DNA reads TGTGCCAGTAGTATAGGAGGGACAGGGACCTCACCCCTCCACTTT. Protein product: CASSIGGTGTSPLHF.